The rows below give T cell receptor beta chains drawn from one sample of a study of spatial heterogeneity in lung cancer. TCRdb reanalysed the 5' RACE reads using MiXCR and keeps one entry per CDR3 protein. The data hold over 15,000 distinct CDR3 sequences, with 7% observed a single time. This sample comprised lung tumor tissue, obtained at surgery. These receptors were taken from a female donor with early-stage non-small cell lung cancer. Both conserved end residues are part of each CDR3. The D gene is left open where the match is weak. Size is stated for part of the rows, as once, few or many counts, or as a class when the clone is expanded.

>TRBV25-1|many|TRBJ2-1|TRBD2
TGTGCCAGCAGTGGGTCTACTAGCGGGGGGGCCTACAATGAGCAGTTCTTC
CASSGSTSGGAYNEQFF
>TRBV12-3/TRBV12-4|many|TRBJ2-2|-
TGTGCCAGCAGTTTAGTTCGGGGCACCGGGGAGCTGTTTTTT
CASSLVRGTGELFF
>TRBV7-2|medium-sized|TRBJ2-1|TRBD2
TGTGCCAGCAGCCTCCGCGGGCGGGGGGGCCAAGGTGAGCAGTTCTTC
CASSLRGRGGQGEQFF
>TRBV5-4|-|TRBJ2-3|TRBD2
TGTGCCAGCGCAGCGGGGGGGTACACAGATACGCAGTATTTT
CASAAGGYTDTQYF
>TRBV4-3|few|TRBJ1-2|-
TGCGCCAGCAGCCAAGATCACCCGCCAGGAGACTATGGCTACACCTTC
CASSQDHPPGDYGYTF
>TRBV6-5|many|TRBJ1-2|-
TGTGCCAGCAGCCCTCTAGCCCTGAACTATGGCTACACCTTC
CASSPLALNYGYTF
>TRBV3-1|medium-sized|TRBJ1-1|-
TGTGCCAGCAGCCGAGGACAGCAAAGCTTACAGAACACTGAAGCTTTCTTT
CASSRGQQSLQNTEAFF
>TRBV6-5|medium-sized|TRBJ1-1|-
TGTGCCAGCACCCCCCGGGGCTTACCTGAAGCTTTCTTT
CASTPRGLPEAFF
>TRBV28|many|TRBJ1-3|-
TGTGCCAGCAGAGCTCAGGGCTACTCTGGAAACACCATATATTTT
CASRAQGYSGNTIYF
>TRBV6-2/TRBV6-3|few|TRBJ1-5|-
TGTGCCAGCAGTCCGCGTCGGTATGGGAATCAGCCCCAGCATTTT
CASSPRRYGNQPQHF
>TRBV4-2|-|TRBJ1-2|-
TGTGCCAGCAGCCAGGAGACAGTACCAACTAACTATGGCTACACCTTC
CASSQETVPTNYGYTF
>TRBV29-1|many|TRBJ2-7|TRBD2
TGCAGCGTTGAAGGAGGACTAGTCTCCGAGCAGTACTTC
CSVEGGLVSEQYF
>TRBV3-1|-|TRBJ2-2|TRBD2
TGTGCCAGCAGCCAAGGGAAGCGGGGGTACACCGGGGAGCTGTTTTTT
CASSQGKRGYTGELFF
>TRBV12-3/TRBV12-4|few|TRBJ1-1|TRBD1
TGTGCCAGCAGTGCTCGACAGGGTTGGGACACTGAAGCTTTCTTT
CASSARQGWDTEAFF
>TRBV20-1|many|TRBJ1-1|TRBD1
TGCAGTGCTACCGTTAGGGGGCGGAGAAAGGCTTTCTTT
CSATVRGRRKAFF
>TRBV7-2|many|TRBJ1-3|-
TGTGCCAGCAGCTTGAGGGGCGGAGGAAACACCATATATTTT
CASSLRGGGNTIYF
>TRBV20-1|-|TRBJ1-5|-
TGCAGTGCGGGCAGGGTAGGTCAGCCCCAGCATTTT
CSAGRVGQPQHF
>TRBV6-1|many|TRBJ2-3|-
TGTGCCAGCAGTGAAAGGGACCCACGCACAGATACGCAGTATTTT
CASSERDPRTDTQYF
>TRBV20-1|-|TRBJ2-5|-
TGCAGTGCTGCCCTCGCGCTGGAGACCCAGTACTTC
CSAALALETQYF
>TRBV5-5|many|TRBJ1-2|-
TGTGCCAGCAGCTCCCTCCCTAACTATGGCTACACCTTC
CASSSLPNYGYTF
>TRBV28|few|TRBJ2-7|-
TGTGCCACCTATAGCGGAGGTTCCTACGAGCAGTACTTC
CATYSGGSYEQYF
>TRBV5-1|many|TRBJ2-3|TRBD1
TGCGCCAGCAGTCCCCGACAGGGGGGACCCACAGATACGCAGTATTTT
CASSPRQGGPTDTQYF
>TRBV5-1|many|TRBJ2-7|-
TGCGCCAGCAGCTTGAGTGGCAGCTCCTACGAGCAGTACTTC
CASSLSGSSYEQYF
>TRBV6-2/TRBV6-3|many|TRBJ2-1|-
TGTGCCAGCAGTTACCCAAAAGGGGCAGGTTCCCCCTACAATGAGCAGTTCTTC
CASSYPKGAGSPYNEQFF
>TRBV7-8|many|TRBJ2-1|TRBD2
TGTGCCAGCAGCCAGGGGGGGACTAGCCCCCCTGAGCAGTTCTTC
CASSQGGTSPPEQFF
>TRBV27|-|TRBJ2-2|-
TGTGCCAGCAGTTTAGGCCGGGACGTGCTGTTTTTT
CASSLGRDVLFF
>TRBV12-3/TRBV12-4|many|TRBJ1-5|-
TGTGCCAGCAGTTTAGGTCCAGATCAGCCCCAGCATTTT
CASSLGPDQPQHF
>TRBV7-2|few|TRBJ1-4|-
TGTGCCAGCAGCAGAACGGAGACCTATAATGAAAAACTGTTTTTT
CASSRTETYNEKLFF
>TRBV6-5|many|TRBJ2-3|TRBD1
TGTGCCAGCAGTTACTCGATAACAGACAGGGTCAAAGATACGCAGTATTTT
CASSYSITDRVKDTQYF
>TRBV12-3/TRBV12-4|-|TRBJ2-7|-
TGTGCCAGCAGTTTGGGCAGGGACTACGAGCAGTACTTC
CASSLGRDYEQYF
>TRBV7-2|many|TRBJ2-6|-
TGTGCCAGCAGCTTAGCCAGGGCTGGGGCCAACGTCCTGACTTTC
CASSLARAGANVLTF
>TRBV7-7|-|TRBJ1-1|-
TGTGCTAGCAGCCCCGACCTGAACACTGAAGCTTTCTTT
CASSPDLNTEAFF
>TRBV19|few|TRBJ2-5|TRBD2
TGTGCCACCAGCCACGGGGGGGGCCAAGAGACCCAGTACTTC
CATSHGGGQETQYF
>TRBV6-2/TRBV6-3|many|TRBJ2-4|-
TGTGCCAGCAGGCCAGGGGATTCCAAAAACATTCAGTACTTC
CASRPGDSKNIQYF
>TRBV20-1|few|TRBJ2-3|TRBD2
TGCAGTGCTCCAGAGTCTAGCGGGGGAACAGATACGCAGTATTTT
CSAPESSGGTDTQYF
>TRBV5-1|many|TRBJ1-6|-
TGCGCCAGCAGCCCTCCCGGGGGGGGAATCTCACCCCTCCACTTT
CASSPPGGGISPLHF
>TRBV4-1|many|TRBJ1-5|TRBD1
TGCGCCAGCAGCCAAGATTGGGACAGGGGAGGCAATCAGCCCCAGCATTTT
CASSQDWDRGGNQPQHF
>TRBV18|many|TRBJ1-1|-
TGTGCCAGCTCACCCCGGTCCCCCCAGGGCACTGAAGCTTTCTTT
CASSPRSPQGTEAFF
>TRBV24-1|many|TRBJ2-3|-
TGTGCCACCAGTGAGTCCGGGAGTACGCAGTATTTT
CATSESGSTQYF
>TRBV2|few|TRBJ2-3|-
TGTGCCAGCAGTGAAGCGCTTTATAGGAGCGATACGCAGTATTTT
CASSEALYRSDTQYF
>TRBV7-2|many|TRBJ1-2|TRBD1
TGTGCCAGCAGCGATGCACAGGGGGCGGATGGCTACACCTTC
CASSDAQGADGYTF
>TRBV7-8|-|TRBJ2-1|-
TGTGCCAGCAGCTCGGCCGGGTCCCAAGTCCATGAGCAGTTCTTC
CASSSAGSQVHEQFF
>TRBV2|-|TRBJ2-1|-
TGTGCCAGCAGCCTGAACGCCGCTTACAATGAGCAGTTCTTC
CASSLNAAYNEQFF
>TRBV28|many|TRBJ2-7|-
TGTGCCAGCAGCCTGCTAGTTTCCCACGAGCAGTACTTC
CASSLLVSHEQYF
>TRBV5-1|medium-sized|TRBJ2-5|TRBD2
TGCGCCAGCAGCGTAACCGGGACTAGCGGACAAGAGACCCAGTACTTC
CASSVTGTSGQETQYF
>TRBV20-1|many|TRBJ2-1|-
TGCAGTGCTCCCTTGAGGGGTAGTTTTGGAGGGGGGCAGTTCTTC
CSAPLRGSFGGGQFF
>TRBV6-5|many|TRBJ2-1|-
TGTGCCAGCAGACCCCCGGGTCGGTCCTACAATGAGCAGTTCTTC
CASRPPGRSYNEQFF
>TRBV11-1|many|TRBJ2-2|TRBD1
TGTGCCAGCAGCTTAAATGAGGGGGCTGGCACCGGGGAGCTGTTTTTT
CASSLNEGAGTGELFF
>TRBV29-1|many|TRBJ2-2|-
TGCAGCGTTGATATGGATCGGGACGGGGAGCTGTTTTTT
CSVDMDRDGELFF
>TRBV5-1|-|TRBJ1-1|-
TGCGCCAGCAGCCAAAACCTACAGGGGAACACTGAAGCTTTCTTT
CASSQNLQGNTEAFF
>TRBV28|many|TRBJ1-1|-
TGTGCCAGCAGTTTCGGCCTGGGACCTTTACCCGACACTGAAGCTTTCTTT
CASSFGLGPLPDTEAFF
>TRBV5-8|many|TRBJ2-1|TRBD2
TGTGCCAGCAGCTTGCAGCTAGCGGGAGGTAGTGAGCAGTTCTTC
CASSLQLAGGSEQFF